This T cell receptor (beta chain) was sequenced for a study of post-analysis software for immune sequencing data. For the study at large: The courses of disease that were included comprised relapsing-remitting, secondary progressive and progressive-relapsing multiple sclerosis. Study observations and caveats: With TRBV5-6, TRBV5-1 and TRBV20-1 included, roughly five TRBV segments were more frequent in patients than in controls. Compared against controls, patients with multiple sclerosis displayed significantly lower normalized Chao1 diversity.

Only a few counts were recorded for this clonotype. Its antigen is not identified. The TCR beta cDNA libraries carried unique molecular identifiers. It was from approximately 0.91 to 9.4 million T cells that about 540,000 cDNA molecules came. One entry per CDR3 protein, called by TCRdb with MiXCR from the PCR reads. There are about 760,000 distinct CDR3 sequences in the sample; approximately 30% occur only once, and 0.5% to 0.6% lies in the top ten. Germline values: CDR1 LNHNV, CDR2 YYDKDF (reference sequence). The CDR3 is made up of 14 amino acids. With 3 bases clipped from V and 1 base from J, the junction kept 3 bases outside the gene matches.

The specimen sequenced was blood. This rearrangement joins TRBV15 to TRBJ2-7, with TRBD2 matching over 7 bases. The sequence derives from a girl aged 10-17 years with multiple sclerosis. CDR3 sequence reads: CATSRLGGSYEQYF. CDR3 in DNA: TGTGCCACCAGCAGGCTCGGGGGGTCCTACGAGCAGTACTTC.